The following is a TCR beta chain sequence with its context. Generated by immunoSEQ multiplex PCR, the TCRdb table keeps only in-frame clones and is missing some. The sample has 200,000 or so clones; about 88% are singletons. This sample was included in a study of blood T cell repertoires in COVID-19. The CDR3 extends over 13 amino acids. Germline V gene sequence: CDR1 SEHNR, CDR2 FQNEAQ (reference sequence). Trimming stripped 10 bases from V and 6 bases from J, with 18 bases between. This rearrangement joins TRBV7-9 to TRBJ1-2, with a weak D call TRBD1 (6 bases). The sequenced sample was peripheral blood. This sequence originates from a man aged 30-40 years with active or convalescent COVID-19. The CDR3 spells CATRLGGGDGYTF. CDR3 bases: TGTGCCACCCGGCTCGGGGGGGGCGATGGCTACACCTTC.